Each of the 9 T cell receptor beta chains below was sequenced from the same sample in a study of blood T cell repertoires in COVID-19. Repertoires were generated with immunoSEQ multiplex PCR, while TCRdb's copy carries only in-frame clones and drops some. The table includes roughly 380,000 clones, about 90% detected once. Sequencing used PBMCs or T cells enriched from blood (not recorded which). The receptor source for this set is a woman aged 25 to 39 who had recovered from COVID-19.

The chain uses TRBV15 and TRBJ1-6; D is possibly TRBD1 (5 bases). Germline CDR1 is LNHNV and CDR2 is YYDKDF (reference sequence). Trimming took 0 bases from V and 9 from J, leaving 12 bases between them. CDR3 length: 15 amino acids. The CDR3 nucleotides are TGTGCCACCAGCAGAGATGGTCAGGGAGGTTCACCCCTCCACTTT. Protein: CATSRDGQGGSPLHF.

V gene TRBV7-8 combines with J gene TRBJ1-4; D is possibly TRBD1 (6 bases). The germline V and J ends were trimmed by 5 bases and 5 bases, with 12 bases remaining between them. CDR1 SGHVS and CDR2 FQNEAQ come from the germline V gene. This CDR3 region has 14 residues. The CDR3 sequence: CASSPGTRNEKLFF. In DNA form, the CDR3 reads TGTGCCAGCAGCCCCGGGACAAGAAATGAAAAACTGTTTTTT.

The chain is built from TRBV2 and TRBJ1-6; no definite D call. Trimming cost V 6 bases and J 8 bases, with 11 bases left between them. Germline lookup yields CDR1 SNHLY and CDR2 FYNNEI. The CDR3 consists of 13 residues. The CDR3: CASRKSGDSPLHF. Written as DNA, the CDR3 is TGTGCCAGCAGAAAAAGCGGGGATTCACCCCTCCACTTT.

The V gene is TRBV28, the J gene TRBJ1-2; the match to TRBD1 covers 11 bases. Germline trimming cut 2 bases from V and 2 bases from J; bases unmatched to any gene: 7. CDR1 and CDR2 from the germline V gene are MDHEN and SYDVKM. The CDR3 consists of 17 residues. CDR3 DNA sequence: TGTGCCAGCAGTTTAAGTCCCGGGACAGGGGGGAACTATGGCTACACCTTC. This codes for CASSLSPGTGGNYGYTF.

CDR3 region: CASSAVLLAGTSYEQYF. Written as DNA, the CDR3 is TGTGCCAGCAGCGCAGTACTTCTAGCGGGGACGTCCTACGAGCAGTACTTC. This chain connects TRBV7-2 to TRBJ2-7; 9 bases agree with TRBD2. Germline V gene sequence: CDR1 SGHTA, CDR2 FQGNSA. The CDR3 extends over 17 amino acids. The junction had 12 bases not matched to a gene; V was cut back by 5 bases and J by 1 base.

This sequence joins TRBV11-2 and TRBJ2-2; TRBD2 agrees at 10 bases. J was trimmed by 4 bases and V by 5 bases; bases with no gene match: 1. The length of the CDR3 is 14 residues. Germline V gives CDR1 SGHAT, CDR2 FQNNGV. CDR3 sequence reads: CASSGLAVTGELFF. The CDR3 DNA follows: TGTGCCAGCAGCGGACTAGCGGTCACCGGGGAGCTGTTTTTT.

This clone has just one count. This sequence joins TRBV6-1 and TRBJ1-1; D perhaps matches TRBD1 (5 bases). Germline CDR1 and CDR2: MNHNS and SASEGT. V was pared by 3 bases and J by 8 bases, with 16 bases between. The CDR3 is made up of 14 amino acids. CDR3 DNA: TGTGCCAGCAGTGACAGGGTTGGCGTTCCCGAAGCTTTCTTT. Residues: CASSDRVGVPEAFF.

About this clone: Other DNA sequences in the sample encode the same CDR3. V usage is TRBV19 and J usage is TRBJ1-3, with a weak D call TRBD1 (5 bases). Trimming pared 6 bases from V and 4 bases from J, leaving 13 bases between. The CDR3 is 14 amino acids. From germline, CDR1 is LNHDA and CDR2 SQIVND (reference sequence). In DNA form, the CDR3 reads TGTGCCAGTAGCCCCGGGACTGCCGGAAACACCATATATTTT. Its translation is CASSPGTAGNTIYF.

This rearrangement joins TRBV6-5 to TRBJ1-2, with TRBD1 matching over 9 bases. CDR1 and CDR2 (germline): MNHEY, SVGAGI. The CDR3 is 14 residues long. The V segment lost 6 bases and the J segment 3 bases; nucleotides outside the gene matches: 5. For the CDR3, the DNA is TGTGCCAGCAGCCAGGACAGGGGTTACTATGGCTACACCTTC. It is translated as CASSQDRGYYGYTF.